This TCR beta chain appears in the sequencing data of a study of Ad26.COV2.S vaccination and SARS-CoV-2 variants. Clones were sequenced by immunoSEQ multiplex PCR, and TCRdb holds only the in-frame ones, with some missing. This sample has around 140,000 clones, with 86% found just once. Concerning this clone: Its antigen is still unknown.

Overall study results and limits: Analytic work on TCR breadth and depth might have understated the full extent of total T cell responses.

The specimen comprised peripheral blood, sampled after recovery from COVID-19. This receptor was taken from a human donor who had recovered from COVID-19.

CDR3 coding DNA: TGTGCCAGCAGTATAGCGGGGCCCCGCACAGATACGCAGTATTTT. It codes for CASSIAGPRTDTQYF. The chain employs TRBV5-4 and TRBJ2-3, with 8 bases fitting TRBD2. CDR3 length equals 15 residues. The J segment lost 1 base and the V segment lost 5 bases, leaving 6 bases of the junction unmatched. The germline V gene encodes CDR1 SGHNT and CDR2 YYREEE (reference sequence).